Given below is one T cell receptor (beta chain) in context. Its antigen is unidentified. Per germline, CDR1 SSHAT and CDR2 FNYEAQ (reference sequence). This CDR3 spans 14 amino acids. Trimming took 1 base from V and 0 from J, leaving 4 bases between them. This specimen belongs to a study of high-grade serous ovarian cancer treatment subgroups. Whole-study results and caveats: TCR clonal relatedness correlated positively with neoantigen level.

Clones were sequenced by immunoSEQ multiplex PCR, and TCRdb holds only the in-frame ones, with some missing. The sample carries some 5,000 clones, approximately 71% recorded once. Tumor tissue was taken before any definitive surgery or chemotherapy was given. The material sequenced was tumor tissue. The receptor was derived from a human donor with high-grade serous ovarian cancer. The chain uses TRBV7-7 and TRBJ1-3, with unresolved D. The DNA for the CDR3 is TGTGCCAGCAGCTTAGGCGGCTCTGGAAACACCATATATTTT. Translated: CASSLGGSGNTIYF. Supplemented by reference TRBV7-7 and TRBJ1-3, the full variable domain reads GAGVSQSPRYKVTKRGQDVTLRCDPISSHATLYWYQQALGQGPEFLTYFNYEAQPDKSGLPSDRFSAERPEGSISTLTIQRTEQRDSAMYRCASSLGGSGNTIYFGEGSWLTVV.